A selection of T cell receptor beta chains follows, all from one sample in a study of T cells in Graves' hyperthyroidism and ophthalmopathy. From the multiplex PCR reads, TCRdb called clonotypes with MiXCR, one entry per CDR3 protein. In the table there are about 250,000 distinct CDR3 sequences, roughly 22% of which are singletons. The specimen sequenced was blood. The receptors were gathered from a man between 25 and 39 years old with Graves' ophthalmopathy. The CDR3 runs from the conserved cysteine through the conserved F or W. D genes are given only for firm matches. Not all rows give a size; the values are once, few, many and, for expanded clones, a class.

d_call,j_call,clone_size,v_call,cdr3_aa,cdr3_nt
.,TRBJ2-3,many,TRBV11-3,CASSPRQGSDTQYF,TGTGCCAGCAGCCCCCGTCAAGGATCAGATACGCAGTATTTT
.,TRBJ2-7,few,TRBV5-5,CASSPYGRGSEQYF,TGTGCCAGCAGCCCGTACGGCAGAGGATCCGAGCAGTACTTC
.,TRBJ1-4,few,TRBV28,CASRVARVEKLFF,TGTGCCAGCAGGGTCGCTAGGGTTGAAAAACTGTTTTTT
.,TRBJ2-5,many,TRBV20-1,CSAPSWETQYF,TGCAGTGCCCCCTCGTGGGAGACCCAGTACTTC
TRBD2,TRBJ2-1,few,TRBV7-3,CASSPRLAETGEQFF,TGTGCCAGCAGCCCTAGACTAGCGGAGACGGGTGAGCAGTTCTTC
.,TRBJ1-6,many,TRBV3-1,CASSKTARESPLHF,TGTGCCAGCAGCAAGACAGCGAGGGAATCACCCCTCCACTTT
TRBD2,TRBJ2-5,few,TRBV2,CASRFGGTAKTQYF,TGTGCCAGCCGTTTCGGGGGGACCGCGAAGACCCAGTACTTC
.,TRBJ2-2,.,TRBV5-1,CASSFDPTGELFF,TGCGCCAGCAGCTTCGATCCCACCGGGGAGCTGTTTTTT
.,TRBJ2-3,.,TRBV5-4,CASSLGDFGADTQYF,TGTGCCAGCAGCTTGGGGGATTTTGGCGCAGATACGCAGTATTTT
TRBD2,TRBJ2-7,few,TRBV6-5,CASSYRPSGSYEQYF,TGTGCCAGCAGTTACCGACCTAGCGGGAGTTACGAGCAGTACTTC
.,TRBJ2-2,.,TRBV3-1,CASSPTITNTGELFF,TGTGCCAGCAGCCCCACGATCACGAACACCGGGGAGCTGTTTTTT
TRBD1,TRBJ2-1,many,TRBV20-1,CSASGQGPYNEQFF,TGCAGTGCCAGCGGACAGGGTCCCTACAATGAGCAGTTCTTC
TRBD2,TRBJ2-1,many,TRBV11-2,CASSYSGSLSYNEQFF,TGTGCCAGCAGTTATAGCGGGAGTCTCTCCTACAATGAGCAGTTCTTC